The T cell receptor (beta chain) described here comes from a study of control samples from healthy donors and cancer patients. Profiling relied on immunoSEQ multiplex PCR, and the TCRdb table lists in-frame clones only, not all of them. The repertoire includes about 160,000 clones, roughly 90% of them detected once, and around 13% sits in the top ten. Trimming pared 4 bases from V and 5 bases from J, leaving 9 bases between. The germline V gene has CDR1 MNHEY and CDR2 SMNVEV (reference sequence). The CDR3 is made up of 12 amino acids. The receptor was derived from a man aged 25-40 years in good health. The chain is built from TRBV27 and TRBJ2-7; tentatively, D is TRBD1 (5 bases). Specimen: blood. CDR3 residues: CASSSEGDEQYF. CDR3 in DNA: TGTGCCAGCAGTTCAGAAGGGGACGAGCAGTACTTC.